A selection of T cell receptor beta chains follows, all from one sample in a study of shared clonotypes between healthy human individuals. TCRdb's copy holds only in-frame clones and misses some; the assay was immunoSEQ multiplex PCR. The table includes roughly 2.6 million clones, approximately 90% detected once. Sequencing was done on a sample of naive CD4+ T cells sorted from blood. The origin of the receptors is a man between 18 and 35 years old in good health. Each CDR3 is given with its conserved first and last residue. Fields, in order: V gene, clone size, CDR3 protein. The size entry is marked missing in some rows and otherwise reads once, few, many or a size class.

>TRBV5-4|-
CASSLAGAGGTEAFF
>TRBV5-6|once
CASSVMQGVGNQPQHF
>TRBV5-6|-
CASSLGGVQGRQPQHF
>TRBV28|-
CASSMTGGSNQPQHF
>TRBV9|-
CASSGTGTVSVYGYTF
>TRBV5-1|once
CASSLRQPGANVLTF
>TRBV5-4|-
CASSQGQGLANTIYF
>TRBV15|-
CATSRDPGRDRVNTEAFF
>TRBV2|few
CASTGSLGYTF
>TRBV5-1|-
CASRAGNGKQYF
>TRBV7-9|-
CASSLAGQGRNSPLHF
>TRBV9|-
CAGSVEGTGGKNSNQPQHF